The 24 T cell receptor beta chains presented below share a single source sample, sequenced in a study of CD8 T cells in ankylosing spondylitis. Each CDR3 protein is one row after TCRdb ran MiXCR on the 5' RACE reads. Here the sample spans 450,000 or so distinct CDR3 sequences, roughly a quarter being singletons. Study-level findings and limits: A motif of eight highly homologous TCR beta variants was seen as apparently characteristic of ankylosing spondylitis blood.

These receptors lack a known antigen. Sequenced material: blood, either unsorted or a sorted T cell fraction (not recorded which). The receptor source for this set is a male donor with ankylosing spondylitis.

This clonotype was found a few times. DNA of the CDR3: TGTGCCACCAGCAAAGGGACATTCTACGAGCAGTACGTC. It specifies CATSKGTFYEQYV. The gene calls are TRBV15 and TRBJ2-7, with a possible D match to TRBD1 (6 bases). CDR1 is LNHNV, CDR2 YYDKDF, per germline (reference sequence). V lost 4 bases to trimming and J lost 3 bases, with 10 bases between them. The CDR3 runs 13 residues.

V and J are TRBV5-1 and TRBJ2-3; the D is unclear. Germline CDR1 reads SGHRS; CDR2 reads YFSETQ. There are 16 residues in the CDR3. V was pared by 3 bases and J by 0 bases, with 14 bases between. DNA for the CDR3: TGCGCCAGCAGCTCCGGACGGAGAACTAGCACAGATACGCAGTATTTT. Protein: CASSSGRRTSTDTQYF. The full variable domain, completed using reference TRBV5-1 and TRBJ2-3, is KAGVTQTPRYLIKTRGQQVTLSCSPISGHRSVSWYQQTPGQGLQFLFEYFSETQRNKGNFPGRFSGRQFSNSRSEMNVSTLELGDSALYLCASSSGRRTSTDTQYFGPGTRLTVL.

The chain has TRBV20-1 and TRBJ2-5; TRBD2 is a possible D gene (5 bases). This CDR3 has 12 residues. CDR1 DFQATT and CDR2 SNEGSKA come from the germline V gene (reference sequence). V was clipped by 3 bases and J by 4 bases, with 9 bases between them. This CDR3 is CSARAGGETQYF. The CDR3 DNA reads TGCAGTGCTAGGGCGGGCGGAGAGACCCAGTACTTC.

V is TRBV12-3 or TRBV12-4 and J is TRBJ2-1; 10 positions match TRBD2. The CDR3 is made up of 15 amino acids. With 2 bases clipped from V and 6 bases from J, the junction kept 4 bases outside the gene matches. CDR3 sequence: CASSLQLAGINEQFF. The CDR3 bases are TGTGCCAGCAGTTTACAACTAGCGGGGATCAATGAGCAGTTCTTC.

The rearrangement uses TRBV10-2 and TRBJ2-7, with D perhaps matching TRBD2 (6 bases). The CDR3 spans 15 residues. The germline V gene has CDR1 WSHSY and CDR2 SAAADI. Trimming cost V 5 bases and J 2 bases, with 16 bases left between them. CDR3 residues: CASSPSGGLTYEQYV. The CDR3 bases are TGCGCCAGCAGTCCAAGCGGAGGGCTTACCTACGAGCAGTACGTC.

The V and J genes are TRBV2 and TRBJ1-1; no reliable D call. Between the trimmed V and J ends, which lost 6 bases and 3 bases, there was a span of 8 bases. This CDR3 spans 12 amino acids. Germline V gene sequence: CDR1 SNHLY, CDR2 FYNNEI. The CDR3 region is CASSHGDTEAFF. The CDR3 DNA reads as TGTGCCAGCAGCCACGGGGACACTGAAGCTTTCTTT. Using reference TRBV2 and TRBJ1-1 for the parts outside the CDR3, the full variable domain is EPEVTQTPSHQVTQMGQEVILRCVPISNHLYFYWYRQILGQKVEFLVSFYNNEISEKSEIFDDQFSVERPDGSNFTLKIRSTKLEDSAMYFCASSHGDTEAFFGQGTRLTVV.

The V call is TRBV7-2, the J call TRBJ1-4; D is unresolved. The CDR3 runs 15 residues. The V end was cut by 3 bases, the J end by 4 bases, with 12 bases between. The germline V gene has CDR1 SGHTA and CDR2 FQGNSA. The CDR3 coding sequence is TGTGCCAGCAGCTTTATGCGAGGCCTTAATGAAAAACTGTTTTTT. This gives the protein CASSFMRGLNEKLFF.

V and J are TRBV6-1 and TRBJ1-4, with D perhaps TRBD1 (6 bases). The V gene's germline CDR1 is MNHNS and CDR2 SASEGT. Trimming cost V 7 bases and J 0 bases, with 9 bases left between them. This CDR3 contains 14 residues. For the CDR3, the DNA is TGTGCCAGCAAACAGGGTGCAACTAATGAAAAACTGTTTTTT. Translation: CASKQGATNEKLFF.

The CDR3 bases are TGTGCCAGCAGCTTACCCCTTTTGTGGAGTAATGAGCAGTTCTTC. Encoded protein: CASSLPLLWSNEQFF. The genes are TRBV7-8 and TRBJ2-1; D remains ambiguous. Trimming stripped 2 bases from V and 7 bases from J, with 15 bases between. Germline assignment: CDR1 SGHVS and CDR2 FQNEAQ. This CDR3 has 15 residues.

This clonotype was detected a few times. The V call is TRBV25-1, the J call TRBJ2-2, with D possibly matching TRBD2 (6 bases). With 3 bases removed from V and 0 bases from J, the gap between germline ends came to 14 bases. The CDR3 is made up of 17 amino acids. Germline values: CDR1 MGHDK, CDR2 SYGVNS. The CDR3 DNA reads TGTGCCAGCAGTGACGGGCTAGCGCGAGCGAACACCGGGGAGCTGTTTTTT. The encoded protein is CASSDGLARANTGELFF.

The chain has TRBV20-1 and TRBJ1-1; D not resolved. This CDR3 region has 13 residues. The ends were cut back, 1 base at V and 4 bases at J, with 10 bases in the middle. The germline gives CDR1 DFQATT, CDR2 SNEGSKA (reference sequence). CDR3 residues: CSARGGVVTEAFF. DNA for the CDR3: TGCAGTGCTAGAGGGGGAGTAGTCACTGAAGCTTTCTTT.

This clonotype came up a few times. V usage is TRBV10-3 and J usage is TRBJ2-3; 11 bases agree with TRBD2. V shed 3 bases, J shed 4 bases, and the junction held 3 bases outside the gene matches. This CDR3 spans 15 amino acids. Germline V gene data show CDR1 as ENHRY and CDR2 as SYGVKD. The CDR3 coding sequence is TGTGCCATCAGTGAACTAGCGGGAGTAGCAGATACGCAGTATTTT. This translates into CAISELAGVADTQYF.

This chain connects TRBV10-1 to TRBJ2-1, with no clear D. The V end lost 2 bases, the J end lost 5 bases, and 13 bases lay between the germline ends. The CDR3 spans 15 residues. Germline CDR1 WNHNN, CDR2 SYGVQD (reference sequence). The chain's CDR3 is CASSEVGIGNNEQFF. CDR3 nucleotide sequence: TGCGCCAGCAGTGAGGTAGGGATTGGGAACAATGAGCAGTTCTTC.

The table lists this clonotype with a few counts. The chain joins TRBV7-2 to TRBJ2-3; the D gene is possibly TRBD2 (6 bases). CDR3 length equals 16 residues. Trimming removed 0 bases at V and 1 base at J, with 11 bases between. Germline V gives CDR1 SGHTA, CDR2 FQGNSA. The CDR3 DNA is TGTGCCAGCAGCTTAGCCGGGAGACCGGGCACAGATACGCAGTATTTT. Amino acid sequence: CASSLAGRPGTDTQYF. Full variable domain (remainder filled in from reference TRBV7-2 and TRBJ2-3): GAGVSQSPSNKVTEKGKDVELRCDPISGHTALYWYRQSLGQGLEFLIYFQGNSAPDKSGLPSDRFSAERTGGSVSTLTIQRTQQEDSAVYLCASSLAGRPGTDTQYFGPGTRLTVL.

CDR3 residues: CSATRVEQFF. DNA of the CDR3: TGCAGTGCCACCCGGGTCGAGCAGTTCTTC. J is TRBJ2-1 and V is TRBV20-1; D uncertain. Trimming stripped 6 bases from V and 10 bases from J, with 10 bases between. The CDR3 sequence is 10 residues long. Germline assignment: CDR1 DFQATT and CDR2 SNEGSKA (reference sequence).

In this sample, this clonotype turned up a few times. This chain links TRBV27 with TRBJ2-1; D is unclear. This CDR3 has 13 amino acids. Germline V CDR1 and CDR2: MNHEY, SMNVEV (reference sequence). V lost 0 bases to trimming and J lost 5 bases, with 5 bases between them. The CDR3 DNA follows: TGTGCCAGCAGTTTATCGATGAACAATGAGCAGTTCTTC. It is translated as CASSLSMNNEQFF.

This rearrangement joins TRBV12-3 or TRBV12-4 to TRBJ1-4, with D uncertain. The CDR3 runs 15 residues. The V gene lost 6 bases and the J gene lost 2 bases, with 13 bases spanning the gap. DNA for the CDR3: TGTGCCAGCAGCTTCGACCGGAGCACTAATGAAAAACTGTTTTTT. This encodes CASSFDRSTNEKLFF.

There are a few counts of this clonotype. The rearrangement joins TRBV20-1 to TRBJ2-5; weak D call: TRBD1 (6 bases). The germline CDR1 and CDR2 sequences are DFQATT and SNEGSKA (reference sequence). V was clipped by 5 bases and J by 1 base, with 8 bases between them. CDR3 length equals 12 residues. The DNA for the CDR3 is TGCAGTGCTGAAGGGGGCCAAGAGACCCAGTACTTC. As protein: CSAEGGQETQYF.

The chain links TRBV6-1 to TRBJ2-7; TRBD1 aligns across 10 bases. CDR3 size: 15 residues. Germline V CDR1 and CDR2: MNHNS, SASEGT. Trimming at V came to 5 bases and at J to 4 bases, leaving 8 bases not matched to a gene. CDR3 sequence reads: CASSRDRGMNYEQYV. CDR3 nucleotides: TGTGCCAGCAGTCGGGACAGGGGAATGAATTACGAGCAGTACGTC.

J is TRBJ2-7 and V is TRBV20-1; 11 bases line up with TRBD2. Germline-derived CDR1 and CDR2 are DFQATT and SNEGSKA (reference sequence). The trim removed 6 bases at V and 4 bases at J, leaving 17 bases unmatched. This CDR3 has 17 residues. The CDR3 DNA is TGCAGTGCCCTCTCCCCCACTATAGCGGGAGGGAGGTACGAGCAGTACTTC. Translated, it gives CSALSPTIAGGRYEQYF.

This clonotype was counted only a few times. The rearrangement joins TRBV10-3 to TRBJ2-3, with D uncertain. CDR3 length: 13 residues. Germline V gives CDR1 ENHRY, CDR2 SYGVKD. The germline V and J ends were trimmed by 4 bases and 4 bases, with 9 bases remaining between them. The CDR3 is CAISGLDSDTQYF. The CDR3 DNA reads TGTGCCATCAGTGGACTGGATTCAGATACGCAGTATTTT.

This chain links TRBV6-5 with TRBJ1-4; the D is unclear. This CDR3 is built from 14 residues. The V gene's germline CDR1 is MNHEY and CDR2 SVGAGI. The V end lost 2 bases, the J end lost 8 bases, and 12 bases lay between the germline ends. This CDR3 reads CASSYNGREEKLFF. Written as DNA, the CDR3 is TGTGCCAGCAGTTACAACGGGAGGGAAGAAAAACTGTTTTTT.

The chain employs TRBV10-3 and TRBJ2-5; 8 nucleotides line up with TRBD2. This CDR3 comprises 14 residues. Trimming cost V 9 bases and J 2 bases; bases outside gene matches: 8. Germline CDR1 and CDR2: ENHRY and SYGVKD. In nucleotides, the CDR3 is TGTGCCATGAGTAGCGGGACCGTTCAAGAGACCCAGTACTTC. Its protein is CAMSSGTVQETQYF.

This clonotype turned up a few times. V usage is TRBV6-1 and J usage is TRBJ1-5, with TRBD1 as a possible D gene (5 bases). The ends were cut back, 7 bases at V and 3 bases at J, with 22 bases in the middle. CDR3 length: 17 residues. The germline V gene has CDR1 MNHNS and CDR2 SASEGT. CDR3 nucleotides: TGTGCCAGCACCACGACCTGGGACGGAGAAGACAATCAGCCCCAGCATTTT. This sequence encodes CASTTTWDGEDNQPQHF.